Reported below is one T cell receptor beta chain. The antigen is not known. Germline V CDR1 and CDR2: SGHNT, YYREEE (reference sequence). This CDR3 has 16 residues. V shed 4 bases, J shed 4 bases, and the junction held 6 bases outside the gene matches. Only in-frame clones appear in the TCRdb table, and some are missing; sequencing was by immunoSEQ multiplex PCR. The table includes millions of clones, over 85% detected once. This specimen belongs to a study of shared clonotypes between healthy human individuals. Study outcomes and limitations: Some clonotypes were shared by all four sorted-subset donors, while others were not shared. The non-shared ones had lower generation probabilities than the shared ones.

Material: naive CD4+ T cells from PBMCs. As for subset: CD45RA+ positively selected. The clonotype comes from a man younger than 35 in good health. Some clones in this sample may be carry-over from other donors' samples. The chain joins TRBV5-4 to TRBJ2-6; 9 bases match TRBD1. Here the CDR3 reads CASSTGTGQGANVLTF. CDR3 DNA: TGTGCCAGCAGCACGGGGACAGGGCAAGGGGCCAACGTCCTGACTTTC.